The 29 T cell receptor beta chains below come from one sample, sequenced in a study of blood T cells in healthy people across ages. Then a second PCR, running roughly 7 to 11 cycles, was carried out with a sample-barcoded 5' primer and a J-beta primer mix. TCRdb itself ran the 5' RACE reads through MiXCR, one entry per CDR3 protein. Here the sample spans approximately 2,000,000 distinct CDR3 sequences, approximately 40% being singletons. The sample taken for sequencing was blood. The receptors come from a human donor in good health.

The CDR3 sequence is CASSLAGGGPVGEQFF. Here the CDR3 DNA reads TGCGCCAGCAGCTTGGCCGGCGGGGGACCTGTTGGTGAGCAGTTCTTC. The V gene is TRBV5-1, the J gene TRBJ2-1, with 7 bases that match TRBD2. The CDR3 sequence is 16 residues long. V gave up 0 bases and J gave up 9 bases; unmatched junction bases: 12. CDR1 is SGHRS, CDR2 YFSETQ, per germline.

This clonotype has only a few counts. The chain couples TRBV11-2 to TRBJ2-5; no firm D call. Germline CDR1 and CDR2: SGHAT and FQNNGV. CDR3 length: 14 amino acids. V was pared by 1 base and J by 5 bases, with 11 bases between. The CDR3 region has the DNA TGTGCCAGCAGCTTAGGGCCCCTCCGGGAGACCCAGTACTTC. It codes for CASSLGPLRETQYF.

This chain uses TRBV6-2 or TRBV6-3 with TRBJ1-3, with D perhaps TRBD1 (5 bases). The germline V gene has CDR1 MNHEY and CDR2 SVGEGT. The CDR3 is made up of 15 amino acids. The ends were cut back, 8 bases at V and 0 bases at J, with 14 bases in the middle. CDR3 region: CASGNRQISGNTIYF. The CDR3 bases are TGTGCCAGCGGTAATAGACAGATCTCTGGAAACACCATATATTTT.

This clonotype was seen a single time. CDR3 in amino acids: CASSRVLHEQFF. CDR3 DNA: TGTGCCAGCAGCCGGGTCCTCCATGAGCAGTTCTTC. V and J are TRBV3-1 and TRBJ2-1, with D hard to call. Trimming stripped 4 bases from V and 8 bases from J, with 9 bases between. From germline, CDR1 is LGHDT and CDR2 YNNKEL (reference sequence). The CDR3 extends over 12 amino acids.

V is TRBV25-1 and J is TRBJ2-6; 8 bases fit TRBD2. The CDR3 extends over 16 amino acids. In germline, CDR1 is MGHDK, CDR2 SYGVNS. V shed 6 bases, J shed 0 bases, and the junction held 4 bases outside the gene matches. The CDR3 region has the DNA TGTGCCAGCAGCCGGGGGGGTAACTCTGGGGCCAACGTCCTGACTTTC. Encoded protein: CASSRGGNSGANVLTF.

The V gene is TRBV28, the J gene TRBJ2-5, with 9 nucleotides matching TRBD2. CDR1 and CDR2 from the germline V gene are MDHEN and SYDVKM. V was pared by 6 bases and J by 2 bases, with 4 bases of the junction left unmatched. This CDR3 contains 14 residues. CDR3 DNA: TGTGCCAGCAGACCGGGACTAGCTCAAGAGACCCAGTACTTC. It translates to CASRPGLAQETQYF.

This clonotype was seen only a few times. The V gene is TRBV7-2, the J gene TRBJ2-5, with 8 bases that match TRBD2. With 5 bases clipped from V and 5 bases from J, the junction kept 13 bases outside the gene matches. The CDR3 has 16 amino acids. Germline values: CDR1 SGHTA, CDR2 FQGNSA. The CDR3 here is CASSHSRAGGWETQYF. CDR3 nucleotides: TGTGCCAGCAGCCACAGTCGGGCGGGGGGATGGGAGACCCAGTACTTC.

This clonotype came up once. The rearrangement uses TRBV20-1 and TRBJ1-5, with D possibly matching TRBD1 (5 bases). The V and J ends lost 5 bases and 2 bases respectively, with 10 bases between them. Germline lookup yields CDR1 DFQATT and CDR2 SNEGSKA (reference sequence). The CDR3 covers 13 residues. The CDR3 spells CSARRAGNQPQHF. CDR3 nucleotides: TGCAGTGCTCGCAGGGCGGGCAATCAGCCCCAGCATTTT.

The rearrangement links TRBV7-2 to TRBJ1-2; the D gene is possibly TRBD1 (6 bases). Germline CDR1 and CDR2: SGHTA and FQGNSA. The CDR3 length is 15 residues. Trimming pared 2 bases from V and 8 bases from J, leaving 18 bases between. In DNA form, the CDR3 reads TGTGCCAGCAGCTTATGGATGGACAGCCCTCAAGGCTACACCTTC. As protein: CASSLWMDSPQGYTF.

This clonotype showed up just a few times. This chain uses TRBV4-2 with TRBJ2-5; no firm D call. The closer fit of TRBJ2-7 to the DNA end suggests the J call may be wrong. The CDR3 runs to 16 residues. The germline V gene has CDR1 LGHNA and CDR2 YNFKEQ. CDR3 nucleotide sequence: TGTGCCAGCAGCCAAGTAGGTCGGCCGGGTTTCAACGAGCAGTACTTC. Translated, it gives CASSQVGRPGFNEQYF.

The J gene is TRBJ2-3, the V gene TRBV2, with D possibly being TRBD2 (5 bases). The CDR3 extends over 14 amino acids. Trimming removed 4 bases from V and 3 bases from J, with 11 bases in between. The germline V gene has CDR1 SNHLY and CDR2 FYNNEI. In DNA form, the CDR3 reads TGTGCCAGCAGTGCGGACTCTAGGACAGATACGCAGTATTTT. Amino acids: CASSADSRTDTQYF. The full variable domain, completed using reference TRBV2 and TRBJ2-3, is EPEVTQTPSHQVTQMGQEVILRCVPISNHLYFYWYRQILGQKVEFLVSFYNNEISEKSEIFDDQFSVERPDGSNFTLKIRSTKLEDSAMYFCASSADSRTDTQYFGPGTRLTVL.

The chain couples TRBV28 to TRBJ1-5, with 7 bases lining up with TRBD1. CDR1 is MDHEN and CDR2 is SYDVKM in the germline V gene. The CDR3 extends over 16 amino acids. V dropped 3 bases and J dropped 4; count of bases not matched to a gene: 9. The CDR3 protein is CASSFPRQGGNQPQHF. CDR3 in DNA: TGTGCCAGCAGTTTCCCTCGACAGGGCGGAAATCAGCCCCAGCATTTT. Full variable domain (rest looked up from reference TRBV28 and TRBJ1-5): DVKVTQSSRYLVKRTGEKVFLECVQDMDHENMFWYRQDPGLGLRLIYFSYDVKMKEKGDIPEGYSVSREKKERFSLILESASTNQTSMYLCASSFPRQGGNQPQHFGDGTRLSIL.

This chain connects TRBV9 to TRBJ1-5, with D hard to call. CDR3 length: 15 amino acids. V was clipped by 3 bases and J by 1 base, with 11 bases between them. Per the germline V gene, CDR1 is SGDLS and CDR2 is YYNGEE. In DNA form, the CDR3 reads TGTGCCAGCAGCGGCGGGCCCTTGAGCAATCAGCCCCAGCATTTT. Its protein is CASSGGPLSNQPQHF.

The rearrangement joins TRBV5-6 to TRBJ1-4; TRBD1 might be the D (6 bases). Germline V gene data show CDR1 as SGHDT and CDR2 as YYEEEE. This CDR3 contains 15 residues. The V end lost 4 bases, the J end lost 6 bases, and 16 bases lay between the germline ends. The CDR3 sequence: CASSLYRDPDEKLFF. The CDR3 bases are TGTGCCAGCAGCCTGTACAGGGACCCGGATGAAAAACTGTTTTTT. The full variable domain, completed using reference TRBV5-6 and TRBJ1-4, is DAGVTQSPTHLIKTRGQQVTLRCSPKSGHDTVSWYQQALGQGPQFIFQYYEEEERQRGNFPDRFSGHQFPNYSSELNVNALLLGDSALYLCASSLYRDPDEKLFFGSGTQLSVL.

This clonotype has a handful of counts. V gene TRBV14 combines with J gene TRBJ2-4; a weak D match, TRBD1 (6 bases). Trimming removed 5 bases from V and 0 bases from J, with 11 bases in between. In germline, CDR1 is SGHDN, CDR2 FVKESK. The CDR3 is made up of 15 amino acids. The CDR3 nucleotides read TGTGCCAGCAGCGCCCGACAGGTAGCCAAAAACATTCAGTACTTC. Encoded protein: CASSARQVAKNIQYF.

In its sample, this clonotype was seen a few times. The J gene is TRBJ1-2, the V gene TRBV12-3 or TRBV12-4, with a tentative D call TRBD1 (6 bases). The V and J ends lost 2 bases and 5 bases respectively, with 18 bases between them. The CDR3 loop spans 16 amino acids. CDR3 loop: CASSLYRQVRSYGYTF. CDR3 nucleotide sequence: TGTGCCAGCAGTTTATACCGACAGGTCCGTTCGTATGGCTACACCTTC.

V usage is TRBV20-1 and J usage is TRBJ2-7; TRBD1 might be the D (6 bases). This CDR3 region has 14 residues. V was clipped by 8 bases and J by 5 bases, with 22 bases between them. CDR1 is DFQATT, CDR2 SNEGSKA, per germline (reference sequence). The CDR3 spells CSIRLSSGADEQYF. CDR3 nucleotides: TGCAGTATACGCCTGTCTTCAGGGGCGGACGAGCAGTACTTC.

The J gene is TRBJ2-7, the V gene TRBV28; perhaps TRBD2 as D (6 bases). V was cut by 5 bases and J by 1 base, with 12 bases left in between. The germline CDR1 and CDR2 sequences are MDHEN and SYDVKM. CDR3 size: 14 residues. The CDR3 region is CASSDRDLSYEQYF. In nucleotides, the CDR3 is TGTGCCAGCAGTGACCGGGACTTATCCTACGAGCAGTACTTC. Drawing the rest from reference TRBV28 and TRBJ2-7, the complete variable domain is DVKVTQSSRYLVKRTGEKVFLECVQDMDHENMFWYRQDPGLGLRLIYFSYDVKMKEKGDIPEGYSVSREKKERFSLILESASTNQTSMYLCASSDRDLSYEQYFGPGTRLTVT.

This clonotype was observed once. The J gene is TRBJ1-1, the V gene TRBV3-1; D is perhaps TRBD1 (5 bases). Between the trimmed V and J ends, which lost 2 bases and 4 bases, there was a span of 11 bases. The germline CDR1 and CDR2 sequences are LGHDT and YNNKEL (reference sequence). This CDR3 spans 14 amino acids. DNA for the CDR3: TGTGCCAGCAGCCAAAATCGGGGGAGCACTGAAGCTTTCTTT. Its protein product is CASSQNRGSTEAFF.

This CDR3 reads CASSSPAGDRDEQFF. The CDR3 DNA reads as TGTGCCAGCTCTTCCCCGGCCGGGGACAGGGATGAGCAGTTCTTC. The chain carries TRBV6-5 and TRBJ2-1, with TRBD1 matching 9 bases. The CDR3 loop spans 15 amino acids. V lost 8 bases to trimming and J lost 8 bases; unmatched junction nucleotides: 13. Germline V gene sequence: CDR1 MNHEY, CDR2 SVGAGI.

This chain connects TRBV4-2 to TRBJ1-2; possibly TRBD1 for D (5 bases). The CDR3 loop spans 15 amino acids. CDR1 is LGHNA and CDR2 is YNFKEQ in the germline V gene. Trimming removed 4 bases from V and 6 bases from J, with 18 bases in between. CDR3 loop: CASSRGILGVDGYTF. The CDR3 DNA reads as TGTGCCAGCAGCCGAGGGATTTTAGGGGTGGATGGCTACACCTTC.

This clonotype was picked up a small number of times. V and J are TRBV28 and TRBJ1-4; D is unresolved. V shed 8 bases and J shed 13 bases, with 29 bases lying between them. The CDR3 contains 16 residues. CDR1 MDHEN and CDR2 SYDVKM come from the germline V gene. The CDR3 loop is CASGEREEVEEGGLFF. For the CDR3, the DNA is TGTGCCAGCGGGGAACGAGAGGAGGTAGAGGAGGGAGGACTGTTTTTT.

The rearrangement uses TRBV2 and TRBJ1-2, with D tentatively TRBD1 (5 bases). Germline values: CDR1 SNHLY, CDR2 FYNNEI. V was shortened by 8 bases and J by 5 bases, with 12 bases between the two germline ends. The CDR3 spans 12 residues. The CDR3 DNA is TGTGCCAGCGGGACGGAGAGTTATGGCTACACCTTC. Translation: CASGTESYGYTF.

This clonotype was found a few times. V usage is TRBV7-9 and J usage is TRBJ2-1; D may be TRBD1 (6 bases). There are 15 residues in the CDR3. V lost 4 bases to trimming and J lost 5 bases, with 15 bases between them. CDR1 and CDR2 (germline): SEHNR, FQNEAQ (reference sequence). The CDR3 protein is CASSYDYGGHNEQFF. The CDR3 nucleotides read TGTGCCAGCAGCTACGATTATGGGGGCCACAATGAGCAGTTCTTC.

Points on this clonotype: A junction boundary mismatches the germline segment, possibly from a read error. V usage is TRBV20-1 and J usage is TRBJ1-5; D not certain. CDR1 DFQATT and CDR2 SNEGSKA come from the germline V gene (reference sequence). The CDR3 loop spans 13 amino acids. CDR3 protein: CSANAGKWQPQHF. CDR3 nucleotide sequence: TGTAGTGCTAATGCGGGGAAATGGCAGCCCCAGCATTTT.

V usage is TRBV12-5 and J usage is TRBJ2-3, with D possibly TRBD2 on 6 matching bases. CDR3 length equals 21 residues. In germline, CDR1 is LGHNT, CDR2 FRNRAP. The V end was cut by 5 bases, the J end by 1 base, with 31 bases between. CDR3 nucleotide sequence: TGTGCTAGTGGTCTCCACTTCCAACGGGGCCTGCGCCCGGGGGGCACAGATACGCAGTATTTT. Encoded protein: CASGLHFQRGLRPGGTDTQYF.

This clonotype appeared a few times. The chain has TRBV4-3 and TRBJ2-7; TRBD2 matches at 15 bases. The V gene's germline CDR1 is LGHNA and CDR2 YSLEER. The CDR3 sequence is 21 residues long. V shed 0 bases and J 2 bases; nucleotides not matched to a gene: 14. This chain's CDR3 is CASSQEFLGTSGGPFTYEQYF. The CDR3 DNA reads TGCGCCAGCAGCCAAGAGTTTCTTGGGACTAGCGGGGGGCCATTCACCTACGAGCAGTACTTC.

This chain links TRBV7-2 with TRBJ1-4; weak D call: TRBD1 (5 bases). The V gene's germline CDR1 is SGHTA and CDR2 FQGNSA. This CDR3 has 15 residues. Trimming removed 1 base at V and 4 bases at J, with 10 bases between. CDR3 amino acids: CASSLVGVYNEKLFF. Written as DNA, the CDR3 is TGTGCCAGCAGCTTAGTAGGGGTTTATAATGAAAAACTGTTTTTT.

V gene TRBV4-2 combines with J gene TRBJ1-4, with no clear D. CDR1 is LGHNA and CDR2 is YNFKEQ in the germline V gene. The CDR3 has 15 amino acids. Trimming left V 0 bases short and J 3 bases short, with 8 bases between. The CDR3, as DNA: TGTGCCAGCAGCCAAGAGGGCGCGGCTAATGAAAAACTGTTTTTT. Amino acids: CASSQEGAANEKLFF.